One sample yielded the 4 T cell receptor beta chains listed below, sequenced in a study of T cell responses to AZD1222 COVID-19 vaccine. The assay was immunoSEQ multiplex PCR, and TCRdb's table has in-frame clones only and misses some. The data contain nearly 95,000 clones, 85% to 90% of them singletons. The source material was peripheral blood, sampled 28 days after the second AZD1222 dose. Receptor source: an adult who received the AZD1222 COVID-19 vaccine.

The rearrangement links TRBV5-8 to TRBJ2-1; D uncertain. V gave up 0 bases and J gave up 3 bases, with 13 bases separating them. Germline loops: CDR1 SGHTS, CDR2 YDEGEE. The length of the CDR3 is 16 residues. CDR3 coding DNA: TGTGCCAGCAGCTTGGCCAAGAAGCTGGTCTACAATGAGCAGTTCTTC. The encoded protein is CASSLAKKLVYNEQFF. The full variable domain, completed using reference TRBV5-8 and TRBJ2-1, is EAGVTQSPTHLIKTRGQQATLRCSPISGHTSVYWYQQALGLGLQFLLWYDEGEERNRGNFPPRFSGRQFPNYSSELNVNALELEDSALYLCASSLAKKLVYNEQFFGPGTRLTVL.

The chain is built from TRBV7-3 and TRBJ2-1, with D perhaps matching TRBD2 (7 bases). V shed 2 bases and J shed 4 bases, with 15 bases lying between them. This CDR3 has 16 residues. Per the germline V gene, CDR1 is SGHTA and CDR2 is FQGTGA. The CDR3 bases are TGTGCCAGCAGCTTAGACGGGCGGGGGCCATACAATGAGCAGTTCTTC. Its protein product is CASSLDGRGPYNEQFF.

In DNA form, the CDR3 reads TGTGCCATCCCACAGGGGGACTTCCTTAATGAAAAACTGTTTTTT. This translates into CAIPQGDFLNEKLFF. The V and J genes are TRBV7-9 and TRBJ1-4; 8 bases align to TRBD1. Trimming took 10 bases from V and 4 from J; bases not matched to a gene: 11. CDR3 length equals 15 residues. Germline V CDR1 and CDR2: SEHNR, FQNEAQ (reference sequence).

The chain links TRBV20-1 to TRBJ1-1; D uncertain. Trimming shortened V by 3 bases and J by 0 bases, and 2 bases separated the two germline ends. Germline-derived CDR1 and CDR2 are DFQATT and SNEGSKA (reference sequence). The CDR3 is 11 residues long. The chain's CDR3 is CSARMNTEAFF. CDR3 in DNA: TGCAGTGCTAGGATGAACACTGAAGCTTTCTTT.